This T cell receptor beta chain was captured in a study of shared clonotypes between healthy human individuals. CD4+ cells were split into CD45RA+ naive and CD45RA-negative memory subsets. Germline assignment: CDR1 WSHSY and CDR2 SAAADI. With V trimmed by 7 bases and J by 6 bases, 11 bases remained unmatched. CDR3 size: 14 residues. Genomic DNA (from each subset) was split evenly across several immunoSEQ plates. This table comes from immunoSEQ multiplex PCR, and its TCRdb copy is limited to in-frame clones, with some not included. The sample has some 1.5 million clones, approximately 98% seen once. The genes are TRBV10-2 and TRBJ2-7, with 8 bases aligning to TRBD1. This TCR derives from a man younger than 40 in good health. Sequenced sample: naive CD4+ T cells sorted from blood. Noted subset: CD45RA+ positively selected. Here the CDR3 reads CASIPSDREREQYF. For the CDR3, the DNA is TGCGCCAGCATCCCCTCGGACAGGGAACGCGAGCAGTACTTC.